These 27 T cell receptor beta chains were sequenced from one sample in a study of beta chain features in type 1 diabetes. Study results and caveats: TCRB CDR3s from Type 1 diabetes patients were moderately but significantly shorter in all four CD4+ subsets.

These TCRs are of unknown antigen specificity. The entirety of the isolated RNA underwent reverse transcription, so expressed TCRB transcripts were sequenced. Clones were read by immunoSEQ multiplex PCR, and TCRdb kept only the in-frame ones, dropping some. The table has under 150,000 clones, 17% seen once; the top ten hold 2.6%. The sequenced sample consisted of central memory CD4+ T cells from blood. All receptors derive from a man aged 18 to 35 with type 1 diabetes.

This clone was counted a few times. CDR3: CASSVDRGVSTFADTQYF. The CDR3 nucleotides are TGTGCCAGCAGCGTAGACAGAGGAGTCTCCACCTTTGCAGATACGCAGTATTTT. V is TRBV9 and J is TRBJ2-3, with D uncertain. Germline loops: CDR1 SGDLS, CDR2 YYNGEE. Deletions cut 0 bases from V and 4 bases from J, with 21 bases between. This CDR3 contains 18 residues.

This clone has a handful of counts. The chain's CDR3 is CAISRGQGGEKLFF. The CDR3 nucleotides are TGTGCCATCAGTCGGGGACAGGGAGGTGAAAAACTGTTTTTT. The J gene is TRBJ1-4, the V gene TRBV10-3; TRBD1 matches 9 bases. V lost 5 bases and J lost 7; bases outside the gene matches: 5. Germline V gene lookup returns CDR1 ENHRY and CDR2 SYGVKD. This CDR3 region has 14 residues.

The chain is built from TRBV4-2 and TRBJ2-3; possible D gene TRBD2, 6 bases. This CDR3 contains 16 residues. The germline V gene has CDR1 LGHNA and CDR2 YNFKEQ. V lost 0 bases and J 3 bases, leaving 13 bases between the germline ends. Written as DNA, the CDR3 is TGTGCCAGCAGCCAAGATGGAGGGACCTTAACAGATACGCAGTATTTT. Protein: CASSQDGGTLTDTQYF.

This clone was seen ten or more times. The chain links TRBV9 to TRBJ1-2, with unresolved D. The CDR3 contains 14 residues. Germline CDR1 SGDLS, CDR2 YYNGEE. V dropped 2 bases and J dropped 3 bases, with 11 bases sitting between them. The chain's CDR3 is CASSVATQDYGYTF. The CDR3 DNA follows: TGTGCCAGCAGCGTCGCTACACAAGACTATGGCTACACCTTC.

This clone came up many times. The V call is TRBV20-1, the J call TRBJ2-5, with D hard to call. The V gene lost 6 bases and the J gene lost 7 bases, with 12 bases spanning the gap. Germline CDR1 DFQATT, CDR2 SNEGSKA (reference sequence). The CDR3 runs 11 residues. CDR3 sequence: CSANNVLTQYF. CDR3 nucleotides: TGCAGTGCCAACAACGTGTTGACCCAGTACTTC.

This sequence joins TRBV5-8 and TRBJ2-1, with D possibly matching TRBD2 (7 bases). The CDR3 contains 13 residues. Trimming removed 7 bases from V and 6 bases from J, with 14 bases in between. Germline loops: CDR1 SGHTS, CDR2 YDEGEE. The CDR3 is CASRLRGANEQFF. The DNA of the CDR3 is TGTGCCAGCCGACTTCGGGGGGCCAATGAGCAGTTCTTC. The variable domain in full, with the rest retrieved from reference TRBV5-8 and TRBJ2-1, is EAGVTQSPTHLIKTRGQQATLRCSPISGHTSVYWYQQALGLGLQFLLWYDEGEERNRGNFPPRFSGRQFPNYSSELNVNALELEDSALYLCASRLRGANEQFFGPGTRLTVL.

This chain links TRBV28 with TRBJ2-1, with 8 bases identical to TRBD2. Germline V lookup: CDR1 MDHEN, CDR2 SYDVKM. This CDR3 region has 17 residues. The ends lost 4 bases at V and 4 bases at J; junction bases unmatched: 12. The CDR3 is CASSSQIWSGSYNEQFF. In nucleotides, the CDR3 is TGTGCCAGCAGTTCCCAAATTTGGAGCGGGAGTTACAATGAGCAGTTCTTC.

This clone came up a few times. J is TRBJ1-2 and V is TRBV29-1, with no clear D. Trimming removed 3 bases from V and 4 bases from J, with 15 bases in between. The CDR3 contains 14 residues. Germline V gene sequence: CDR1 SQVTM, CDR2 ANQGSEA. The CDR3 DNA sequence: TGCAGCGTTGACCCCTCTCTGGGCAGCTATGGCTACACCTTC. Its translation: CSVDPSLGSYGYTF.

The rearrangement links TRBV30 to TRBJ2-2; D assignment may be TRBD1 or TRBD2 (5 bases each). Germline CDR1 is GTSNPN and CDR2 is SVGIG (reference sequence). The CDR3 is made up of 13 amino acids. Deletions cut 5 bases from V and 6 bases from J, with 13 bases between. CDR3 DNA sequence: TGTGCCTGGCCAACGGGGACGTCCGGGGAGCTGTTTTTT. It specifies CAWPTGTSGELFF.

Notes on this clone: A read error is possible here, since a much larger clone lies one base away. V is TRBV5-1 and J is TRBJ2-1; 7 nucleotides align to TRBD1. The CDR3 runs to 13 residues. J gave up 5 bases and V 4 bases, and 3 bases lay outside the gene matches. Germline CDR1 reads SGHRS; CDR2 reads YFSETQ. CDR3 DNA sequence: TGCGCCAGCAGCGTGGGACAGAACAATGAGCAGTTCTTC. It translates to CASSVGQNNEQFF.

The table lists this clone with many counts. The CDR3 reads CASSQRRDRVDGYTF. The CDR3 bases are TGCGCCAGCAGCCAACGCCGGGACAGGGTGGATGGCTACACCTTC. The chain recombines TRBV4-3 with TRBJ1-2; 9 bases match TRBD1. Per germline, CDR1 LGHNA and CDR2 YSLEER. The CDR3 runs to 15 residues. J lost 6 bases, V lost 2 bases, and 7 bases had no gene match.

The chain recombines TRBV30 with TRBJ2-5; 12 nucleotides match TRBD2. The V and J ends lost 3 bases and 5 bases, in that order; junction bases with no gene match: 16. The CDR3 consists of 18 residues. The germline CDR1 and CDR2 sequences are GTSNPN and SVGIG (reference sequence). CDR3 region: CAWRVLGPSGRAWETQYF. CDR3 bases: TGTGCCTGGAGGGTACTTGGGCCTAGCGGGAGGGCATGGGAGACCCAGTACTTC.

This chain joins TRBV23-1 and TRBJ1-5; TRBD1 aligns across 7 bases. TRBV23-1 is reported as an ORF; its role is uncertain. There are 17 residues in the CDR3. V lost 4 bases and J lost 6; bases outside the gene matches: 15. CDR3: CASSPMPRQGNTQPQHF. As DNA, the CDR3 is TGCGCCAGCAGTCCGATGCCCCGACAGGGCAATACTCAGCCCCAGCATTTT.

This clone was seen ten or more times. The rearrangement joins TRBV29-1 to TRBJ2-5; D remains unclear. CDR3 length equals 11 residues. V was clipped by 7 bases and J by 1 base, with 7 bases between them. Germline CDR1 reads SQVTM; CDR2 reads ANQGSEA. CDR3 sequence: CSGYSQETQYF. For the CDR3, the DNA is TGCAGCGGGTATTCCCAAGAGACCCAGTACTTC. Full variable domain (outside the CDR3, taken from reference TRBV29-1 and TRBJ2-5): SAVISQKPSRDICQRGTSLTIQCQVDSQVTMMFWYRQQPGQSLTLIATANQGSEATYESGFVIDKFPISRPNLTFSTLTVSNMSPEDSSIYLCSGYSQETQYFGPGTRLLVL.

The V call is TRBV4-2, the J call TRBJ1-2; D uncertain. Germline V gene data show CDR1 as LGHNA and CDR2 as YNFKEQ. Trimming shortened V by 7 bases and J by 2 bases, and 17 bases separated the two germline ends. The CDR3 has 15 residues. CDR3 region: CASTSGGPRNYGYTF. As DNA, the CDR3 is TGTGCCAGCACCTCAGGAGGCCCGAGGAACTATGGCTACACCTTC.

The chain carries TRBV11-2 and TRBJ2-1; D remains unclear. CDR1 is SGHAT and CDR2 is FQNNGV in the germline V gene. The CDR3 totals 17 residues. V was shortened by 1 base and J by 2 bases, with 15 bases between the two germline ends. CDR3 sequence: CASSLVSPATPYNEQFF. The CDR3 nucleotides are TGTGCCAGCAGCTTAGTATCTCCAGCGACCCCCTACAATGAGCAGTTCTTC.

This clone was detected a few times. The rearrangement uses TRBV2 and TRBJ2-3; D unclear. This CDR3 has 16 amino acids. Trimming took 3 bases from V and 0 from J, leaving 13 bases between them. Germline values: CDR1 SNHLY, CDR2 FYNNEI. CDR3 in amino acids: CASSDPGAASTDTQYF. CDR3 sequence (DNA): TGTGCCAGCAGTGATCCGGGTGCGGCTAGCACAGATACGCAGTATTTT.

Here the CDR3 reads CASSPGQGDGELFF. DNA for the CDR3: TGTGCCAGCAGCCCCGGACAGGGGGACGGGGAGCTGTTTTTT. V gene TRBV7-9 combines with J gene TRBJ2-2, with TRBD1 identical over 10 bases. CDR3 length equals 14 residues. V was pared by 5 bases and J by 7 bases, with 4 bases of the junction left unmatched. CDR1 SEHNR and CDR2 FQNEAQ come from the germline V gene (reference sequence). The full variable domain, completed using reference TRBV7-9 and TRBJ2-2, is DTGVSQNPRHKITKRGQNVTFRCDPISEHNRLYWYRQTLGQGPEFLTYFQNEAQLEKSRLLSDRFSAERPKGSFSTLEIQRTEQGDSAMYLCASSPGQGDGELFFGEGSRLTVL.

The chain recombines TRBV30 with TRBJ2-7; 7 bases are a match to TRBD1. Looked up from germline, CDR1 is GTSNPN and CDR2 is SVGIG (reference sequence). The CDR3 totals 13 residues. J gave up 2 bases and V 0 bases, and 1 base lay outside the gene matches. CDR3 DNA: TGTGCCTGGAGTGTCGGGACAGCCTACGAGCAGTACTTC. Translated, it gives CAWSVGTAYEQYF.

The CDR3 DNA follows: TGTGCCTGGAACCAGGGGATGGGGCAGCCCCAGCATTTT. Translated, it gives CAWNQGMGQPQHF. V gene TRBV30 combines with J gene TRBJ1-5; possible D gene TRBD1, 6 bases. The CDR3 runs to 13 residues. Germline CDR1 GTSNPN, CDR2 SVGIG (reference sequence). V was cut by 4 bases and J by 7 bases, with 14 bases left in between.

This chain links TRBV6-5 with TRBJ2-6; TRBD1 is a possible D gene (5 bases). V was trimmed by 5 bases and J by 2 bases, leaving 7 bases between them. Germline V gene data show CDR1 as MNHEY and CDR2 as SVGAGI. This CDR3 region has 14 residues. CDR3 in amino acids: CASSTGTGANVLTF. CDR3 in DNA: TGTGCCAGCAGTACAGGAACTGGGGCCAACGTCCTGACTTTC.

The CDR3 DNA follows: TGTGCCAGCAGTTATTCAGAGTCCTACGAGCAGTACTTC. Translation: CASSYSESYEQYF. The genes are TRBV6-5 and TRBJ2-7; D remains unclear. Germline CDR1 and CDR2: MNHEY and SVGAGI. Trimming left V 3 bases short and J 1 base short, with 7 bases between. This CDR3 has 13 amino acids.

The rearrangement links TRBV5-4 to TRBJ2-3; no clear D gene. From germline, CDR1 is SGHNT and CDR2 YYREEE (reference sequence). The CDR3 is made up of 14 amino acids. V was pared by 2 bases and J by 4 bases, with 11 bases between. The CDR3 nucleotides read TGTGCCAGCAGCTTTGGCGGTCCCTCAGATACGCAGTATTTT. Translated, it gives CASSFGGPSDTQYF.

The CDR3 loop reads CATNTLARDTIYNEQFF. In nucleotides, the CDR3 is TGCGCCACCAACACCCTTGCTCGGGATACGATCTACAATGAGCAGTTCTTC. V and J are TRBV23-1 and TRBJ2-1; D perhaps matches TRBD2 (5 bases). TRBV23-1 is recorded as an ORF, its role being uncertain. CDR3 length: 17 amino acids. V was clipped by 10 bases and J by 3 bases, with 25 bases between them.

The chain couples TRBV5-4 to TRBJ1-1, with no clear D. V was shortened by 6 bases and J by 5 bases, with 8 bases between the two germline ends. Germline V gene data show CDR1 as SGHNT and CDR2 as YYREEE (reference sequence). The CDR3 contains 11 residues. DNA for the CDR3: TGTGCCAGCACCTCACAGACTGAAGCTTTCTTT. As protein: CASTSQTEAFF.

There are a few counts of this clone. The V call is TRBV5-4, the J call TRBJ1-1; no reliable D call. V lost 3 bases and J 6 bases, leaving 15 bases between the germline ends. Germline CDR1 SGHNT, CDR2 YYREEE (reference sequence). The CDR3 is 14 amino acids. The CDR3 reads CASSSPLMTAEAFF. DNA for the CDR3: TGTGCCAGCAGCTCCCCCTTAATGACGGCTGAAGCTTTCTTT.

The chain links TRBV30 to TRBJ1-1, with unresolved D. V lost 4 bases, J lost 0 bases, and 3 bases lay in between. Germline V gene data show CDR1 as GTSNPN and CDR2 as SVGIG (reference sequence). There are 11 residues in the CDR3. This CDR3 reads CAWTLNTEAFF. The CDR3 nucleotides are TGTGCCTGGACATTGAACACTGAAGCTTTCTTT.